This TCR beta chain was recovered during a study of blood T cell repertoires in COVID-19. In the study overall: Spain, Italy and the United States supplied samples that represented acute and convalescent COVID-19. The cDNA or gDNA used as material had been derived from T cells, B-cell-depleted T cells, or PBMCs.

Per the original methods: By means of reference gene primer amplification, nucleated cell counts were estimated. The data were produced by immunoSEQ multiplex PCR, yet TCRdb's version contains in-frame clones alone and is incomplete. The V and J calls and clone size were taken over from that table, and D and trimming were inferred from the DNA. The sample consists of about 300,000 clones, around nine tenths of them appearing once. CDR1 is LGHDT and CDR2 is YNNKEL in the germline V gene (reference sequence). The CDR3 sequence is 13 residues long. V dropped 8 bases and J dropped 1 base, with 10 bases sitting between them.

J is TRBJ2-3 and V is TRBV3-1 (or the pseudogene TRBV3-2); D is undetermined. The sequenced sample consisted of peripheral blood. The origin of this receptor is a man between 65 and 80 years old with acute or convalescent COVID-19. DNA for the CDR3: TGTGCCAGCCGCCGGCAGGGCACAGATACGCAGTATTTT. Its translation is CASRRQGTDTQYF.